This TCR beta chain was captured in a study of identifying expanded T cells in peripheral blood. The CDR3 totals 14 residues. V shed 5 bases and J shed 4 bases, with 16 bases lying between them. From germline, CDR1 is GTSNPN and CDR2 SVGIG (reference sequence). In the case of this clone: What it binds is unknown.

TCRdb's table, derived via immunoSEQ multiplex PCR, lists solely in-frame clones and lacks some. The sample holds approximately 83,000 clones; approximately 84% are singletons and the top ten take 4.5%. During the collection period, no donor immune events like infections were recorded. Study conclusions and caveats: Differentially abundant clones: 0.95 to 1.5 between replicates, approximately 16 at 2 to 3 weeks, 19 to 20 at four.

Sequencing was carried out using blood. This TCR derives from a person between 18 and 75 years old in good health. The chain joins TRBV30 to TRBJ2-3; maybe TRBD1 (8 bases). The DNA of the CDR3 is TGTGCCTGGGCCCAACAGGGGGGGGCAGATACGCAGTATTTT. It specifies CAWAQQGGADTQYF.